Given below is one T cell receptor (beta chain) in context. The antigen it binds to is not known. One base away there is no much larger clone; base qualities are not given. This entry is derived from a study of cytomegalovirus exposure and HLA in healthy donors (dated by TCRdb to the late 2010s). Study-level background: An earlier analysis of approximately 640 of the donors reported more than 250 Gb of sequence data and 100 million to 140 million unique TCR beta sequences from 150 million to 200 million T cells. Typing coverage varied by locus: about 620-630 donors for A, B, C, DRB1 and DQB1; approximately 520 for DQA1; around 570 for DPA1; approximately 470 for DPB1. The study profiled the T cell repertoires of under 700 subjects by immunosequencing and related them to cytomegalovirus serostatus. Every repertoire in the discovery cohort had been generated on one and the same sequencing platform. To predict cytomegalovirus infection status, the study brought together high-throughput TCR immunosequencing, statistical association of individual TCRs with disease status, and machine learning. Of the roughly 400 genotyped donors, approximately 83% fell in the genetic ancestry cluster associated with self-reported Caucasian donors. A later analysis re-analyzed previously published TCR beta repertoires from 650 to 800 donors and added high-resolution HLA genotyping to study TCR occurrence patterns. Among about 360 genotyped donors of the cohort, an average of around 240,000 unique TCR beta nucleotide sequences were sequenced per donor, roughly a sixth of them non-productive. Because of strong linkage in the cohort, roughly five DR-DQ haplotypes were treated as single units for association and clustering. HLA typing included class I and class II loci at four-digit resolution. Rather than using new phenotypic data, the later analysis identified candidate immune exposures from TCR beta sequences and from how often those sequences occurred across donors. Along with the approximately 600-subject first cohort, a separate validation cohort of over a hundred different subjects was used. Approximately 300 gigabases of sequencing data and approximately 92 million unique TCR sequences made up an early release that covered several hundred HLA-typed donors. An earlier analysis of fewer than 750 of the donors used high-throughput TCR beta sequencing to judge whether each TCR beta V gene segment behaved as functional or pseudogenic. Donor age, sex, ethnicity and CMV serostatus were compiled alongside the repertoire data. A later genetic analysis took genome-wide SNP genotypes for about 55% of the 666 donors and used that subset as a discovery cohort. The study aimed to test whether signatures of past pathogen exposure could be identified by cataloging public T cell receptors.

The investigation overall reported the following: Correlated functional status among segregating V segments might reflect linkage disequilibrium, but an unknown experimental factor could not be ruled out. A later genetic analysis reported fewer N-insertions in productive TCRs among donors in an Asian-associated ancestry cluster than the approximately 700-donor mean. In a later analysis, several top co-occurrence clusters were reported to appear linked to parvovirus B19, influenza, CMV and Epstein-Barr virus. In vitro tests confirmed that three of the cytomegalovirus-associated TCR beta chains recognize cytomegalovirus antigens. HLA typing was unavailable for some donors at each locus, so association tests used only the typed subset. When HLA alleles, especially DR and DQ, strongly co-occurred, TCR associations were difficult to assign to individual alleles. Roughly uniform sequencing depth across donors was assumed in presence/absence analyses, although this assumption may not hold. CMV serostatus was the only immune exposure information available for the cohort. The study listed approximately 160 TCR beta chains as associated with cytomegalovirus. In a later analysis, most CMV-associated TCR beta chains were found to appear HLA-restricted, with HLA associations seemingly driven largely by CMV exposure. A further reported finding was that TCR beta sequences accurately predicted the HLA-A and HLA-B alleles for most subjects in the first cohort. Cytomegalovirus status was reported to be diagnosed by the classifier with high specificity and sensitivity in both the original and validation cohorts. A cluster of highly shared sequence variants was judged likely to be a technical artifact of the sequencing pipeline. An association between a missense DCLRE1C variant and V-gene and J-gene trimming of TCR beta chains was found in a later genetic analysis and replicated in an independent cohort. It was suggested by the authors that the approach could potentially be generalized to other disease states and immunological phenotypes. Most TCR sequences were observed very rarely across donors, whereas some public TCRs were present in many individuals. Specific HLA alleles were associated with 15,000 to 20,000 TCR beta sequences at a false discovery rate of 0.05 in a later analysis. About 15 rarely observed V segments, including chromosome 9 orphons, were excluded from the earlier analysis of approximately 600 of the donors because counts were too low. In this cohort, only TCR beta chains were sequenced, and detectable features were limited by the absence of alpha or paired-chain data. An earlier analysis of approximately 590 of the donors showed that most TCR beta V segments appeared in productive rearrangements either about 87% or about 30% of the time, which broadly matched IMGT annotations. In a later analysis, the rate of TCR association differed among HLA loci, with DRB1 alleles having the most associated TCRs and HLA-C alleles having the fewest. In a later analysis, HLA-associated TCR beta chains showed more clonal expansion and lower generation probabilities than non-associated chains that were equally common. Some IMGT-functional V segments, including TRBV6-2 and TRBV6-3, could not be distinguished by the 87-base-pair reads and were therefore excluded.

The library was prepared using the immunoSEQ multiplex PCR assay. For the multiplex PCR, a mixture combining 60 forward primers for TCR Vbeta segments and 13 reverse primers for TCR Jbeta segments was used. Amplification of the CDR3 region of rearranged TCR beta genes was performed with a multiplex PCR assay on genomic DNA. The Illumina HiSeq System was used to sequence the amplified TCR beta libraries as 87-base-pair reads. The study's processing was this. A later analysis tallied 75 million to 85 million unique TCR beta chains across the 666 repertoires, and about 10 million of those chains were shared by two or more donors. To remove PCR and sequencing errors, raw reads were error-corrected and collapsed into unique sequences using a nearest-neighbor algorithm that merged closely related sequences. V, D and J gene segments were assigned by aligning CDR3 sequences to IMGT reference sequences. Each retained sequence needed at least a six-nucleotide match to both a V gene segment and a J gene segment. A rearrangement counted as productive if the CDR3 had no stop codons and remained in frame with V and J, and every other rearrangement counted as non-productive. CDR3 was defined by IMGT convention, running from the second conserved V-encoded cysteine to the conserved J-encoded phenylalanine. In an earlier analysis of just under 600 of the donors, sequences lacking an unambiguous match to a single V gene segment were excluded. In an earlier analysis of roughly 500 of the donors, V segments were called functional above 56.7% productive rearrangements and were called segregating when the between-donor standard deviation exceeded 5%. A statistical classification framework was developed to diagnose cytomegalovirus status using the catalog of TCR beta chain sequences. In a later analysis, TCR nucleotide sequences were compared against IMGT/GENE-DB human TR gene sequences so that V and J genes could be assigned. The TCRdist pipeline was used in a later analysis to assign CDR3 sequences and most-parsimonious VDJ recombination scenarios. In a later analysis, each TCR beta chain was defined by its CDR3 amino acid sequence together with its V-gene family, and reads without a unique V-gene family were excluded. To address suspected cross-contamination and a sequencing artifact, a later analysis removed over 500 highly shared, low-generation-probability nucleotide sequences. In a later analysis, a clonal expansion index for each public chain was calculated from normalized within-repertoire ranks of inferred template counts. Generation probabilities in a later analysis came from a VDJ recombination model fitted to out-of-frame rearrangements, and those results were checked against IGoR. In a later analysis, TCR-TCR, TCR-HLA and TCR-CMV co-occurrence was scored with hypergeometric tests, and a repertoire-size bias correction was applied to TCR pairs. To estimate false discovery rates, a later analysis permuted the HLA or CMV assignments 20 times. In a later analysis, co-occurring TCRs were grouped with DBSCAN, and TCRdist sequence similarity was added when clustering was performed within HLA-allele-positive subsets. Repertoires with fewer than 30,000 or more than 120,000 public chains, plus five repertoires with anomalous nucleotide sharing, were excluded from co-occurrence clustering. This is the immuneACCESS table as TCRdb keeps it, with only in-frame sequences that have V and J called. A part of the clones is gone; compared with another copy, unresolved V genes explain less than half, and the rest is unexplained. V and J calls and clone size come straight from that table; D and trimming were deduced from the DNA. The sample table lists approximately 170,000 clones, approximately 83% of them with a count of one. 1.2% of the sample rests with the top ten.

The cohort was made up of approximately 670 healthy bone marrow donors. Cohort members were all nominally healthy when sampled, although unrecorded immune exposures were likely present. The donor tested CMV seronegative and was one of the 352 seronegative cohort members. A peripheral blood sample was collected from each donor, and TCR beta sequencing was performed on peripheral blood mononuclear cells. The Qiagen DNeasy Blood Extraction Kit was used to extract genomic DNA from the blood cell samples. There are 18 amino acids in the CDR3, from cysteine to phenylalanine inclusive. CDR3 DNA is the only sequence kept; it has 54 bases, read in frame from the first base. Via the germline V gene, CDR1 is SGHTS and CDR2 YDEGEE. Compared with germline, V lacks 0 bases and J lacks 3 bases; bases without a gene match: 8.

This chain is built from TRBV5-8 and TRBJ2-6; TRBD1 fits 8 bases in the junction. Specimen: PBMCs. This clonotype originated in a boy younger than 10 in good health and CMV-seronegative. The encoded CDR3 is CASSLVAGGFYGANVLTF. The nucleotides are TGTGCCAGCAGCTTGGTGGCAGGGGGCTTCTATGGGGCCAACGTCCTGACTTTC.